A single sample gave rise to the 5 T cell receptor beta chains below, sequenced in a study of blood T cell repertoires in COVID-19. Here immunoSEQ multiplex PCR was the method, and the copy in TCRdb shows in-frame clones only, minus some. The data show tens of thousands of clones, 82% seen once. Sequenced input: peripheral blood. The receptors were gathered from a human donor with acute or convalescent COVID-19. The donor label of this sample is uncertain.

V usage is TRBV27 and J usage is TRBJ2-3, with TRBD2 matching over 10 bases. The ends lost 6 bases at V and 0 bases at J; junction bases unmatched: 3. The CDR3 is 15 amino acids. Per the germline V gene, CDR1 is MNHEY and CDR2 is SMNVEV (reference sequence). In DNA form, the CDR3 reads TGTGCCAGCAGACTAGCGGGACCTAGCACAGATACGCAGTATTTT. Amino acid sequence: CASRLAGPSTDTQYF.

V gene TRBV5-4 combines with J gene TRBJ2-4, with TRBD1 identical over 7 bases. The ends lost 2 bases at V and 8 bases at J; junction bases unmatched: 4. There are 13 residues in the CDR3. Germline V lookup: CDR1 SGHNT, CDR2 YYREEE (reference sequence). The CDR3: CASSFGTVDIQYF. DNA of the CDR3: TGTGCCAGCAGCTTTGGGACAGTGGACATTCAGTACTTC.

V usage is TRBV11-2 and J usage is TRBJ2-5, with 10 bases matching TRBD2. With 1 base clipped from V and 5 bases from J, the junction kept 7 bases outside the gene matches. The CDR3 contains 16 residues. CDR1 and CDR2 from the germline V gene are SGHAT and FQNNGV. The CDR3 sequence is CASSLGSGGHQETQYF. CDR3 coding DNA: TGTGCCAGCAGCTTAGGTAGCGGGGGGCATCAGGAGACCCAGTACTTC.

This clone came up many times. The gene calls are TRBV19 and TRBJ2-5; 10 bases fit TRBD2. Unmatched junction bases numbered 5, after V lost 5 bases and J lost 2 bases. The germline CDR1 and CDR2 sequences are LNHDA and SQIVND (reference sequence). This CDR3 region has 15 residues. In nucleotides, the CDR3 is TGTGCCAGTAGTGGAATAGCGGGGGGTCAAGAGACCCAGTACTTC. This gives the protein CASSGIAGGQETQYF.

The CDR3, as DNA: TGTGCCAGCAGCTATCACTCCTATGGCTACACCTTC. Protein: CASSYHSYGYTF. The chain employs TRBV7-9 and TRBJ1-2; D unresolved. With 4 bases removed from V and 4 bases from J, the gap between germline ends came to 7 bases. CDR3 length: 12 residues. Germline V lookup: CDR1 SEHNR, CDR2 FQNEAQ (reference sequence).